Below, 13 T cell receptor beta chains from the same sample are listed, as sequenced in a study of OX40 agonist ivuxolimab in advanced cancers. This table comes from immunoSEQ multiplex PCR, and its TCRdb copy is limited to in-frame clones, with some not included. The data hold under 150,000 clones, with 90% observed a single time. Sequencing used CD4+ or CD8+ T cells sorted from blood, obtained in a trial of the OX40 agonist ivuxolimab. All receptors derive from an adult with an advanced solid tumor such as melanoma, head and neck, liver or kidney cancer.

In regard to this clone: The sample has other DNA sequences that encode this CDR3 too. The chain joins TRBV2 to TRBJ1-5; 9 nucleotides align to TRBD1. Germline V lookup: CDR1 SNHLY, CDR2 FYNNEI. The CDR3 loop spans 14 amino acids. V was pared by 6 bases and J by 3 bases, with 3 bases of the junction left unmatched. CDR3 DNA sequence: TGTGCCAGCAGGGGGACAGGGTCCAATCAGCCCCAGCATTTT. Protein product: CASRGTGSNQPQHF.

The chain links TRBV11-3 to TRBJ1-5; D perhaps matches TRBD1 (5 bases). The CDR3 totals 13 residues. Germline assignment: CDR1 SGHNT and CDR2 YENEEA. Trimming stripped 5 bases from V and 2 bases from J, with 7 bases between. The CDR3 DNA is TGTGCCAGCAGCGGGGGGGGCAATCAGCCCCAGCATTTT. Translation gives CASSGGGNQPQHF.

This CDR3 is CASSFGTMNTEAFF. CDR3 in DNA: TGTGCCAGCAGTTTTGGGACGATGAACACTGAAGCTTTCTTT. The chain recombines TRBV28 with TRBJ1-1; TRBD1 is a possible D gene (5 bases). Trimming took off 3 bases at V and 0 bases at J, with 8 bases between the two ends. The CDR3 covers 14 residues. Looked up from germline, CDR1 is MDHEN and CDR2 is SYDVKM.

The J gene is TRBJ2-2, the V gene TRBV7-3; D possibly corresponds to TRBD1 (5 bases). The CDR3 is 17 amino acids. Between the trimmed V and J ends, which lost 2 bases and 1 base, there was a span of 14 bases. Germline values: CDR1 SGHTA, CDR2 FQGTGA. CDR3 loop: CASSLLGSGLNTGELFF. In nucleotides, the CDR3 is TGTGCCAGCAGCTTATTGGGGTCAGGGTTGAACACCGGGGAGCTGTTTTTT.

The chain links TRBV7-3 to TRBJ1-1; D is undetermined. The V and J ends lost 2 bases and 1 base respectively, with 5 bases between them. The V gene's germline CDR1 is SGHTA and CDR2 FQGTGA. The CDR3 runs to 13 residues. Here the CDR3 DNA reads TGTGCCAGCAGCTTATGGGCGAACACTGAAGCTTTCTTT. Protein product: CASSLWANTEAFF.

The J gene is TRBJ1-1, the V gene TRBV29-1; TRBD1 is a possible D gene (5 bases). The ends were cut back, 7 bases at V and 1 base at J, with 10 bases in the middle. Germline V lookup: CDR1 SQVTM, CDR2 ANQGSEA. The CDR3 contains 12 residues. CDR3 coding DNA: TGCAGCGCCGGGACGGGGAACACTGAAGCTTTCTTT. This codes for CSAGTGNTEAFF.

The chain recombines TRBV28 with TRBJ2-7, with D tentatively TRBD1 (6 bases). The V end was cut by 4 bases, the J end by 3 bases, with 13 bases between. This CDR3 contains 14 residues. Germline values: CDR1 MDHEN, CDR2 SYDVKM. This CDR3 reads CASSSAQGGYEQYF. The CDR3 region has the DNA TGTGCCAGCAGTTCCGCACAGGGCGGCTACGAGCAGTACTTC.

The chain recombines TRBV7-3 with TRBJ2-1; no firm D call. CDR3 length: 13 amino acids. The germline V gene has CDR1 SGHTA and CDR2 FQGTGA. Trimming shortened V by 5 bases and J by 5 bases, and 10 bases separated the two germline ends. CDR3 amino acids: CASSPDGNNEQFF. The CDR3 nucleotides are TGTGCCAGCAGCCCTGACGGTAACAATGAGCAGTTCTTC.

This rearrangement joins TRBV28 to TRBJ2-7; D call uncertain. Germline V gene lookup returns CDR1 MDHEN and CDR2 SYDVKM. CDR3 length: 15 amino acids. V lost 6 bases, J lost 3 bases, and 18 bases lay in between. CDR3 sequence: CASSPPGMTFYEQYF. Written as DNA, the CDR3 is TGTGCCAGCAGCCCCCCAGGAATGACCTTCTACGAGCAGTACTTC.

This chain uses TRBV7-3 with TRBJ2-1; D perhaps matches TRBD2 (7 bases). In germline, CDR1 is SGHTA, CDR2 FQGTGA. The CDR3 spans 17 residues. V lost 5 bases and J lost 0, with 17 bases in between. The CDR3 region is CASSPSGGAASYNEQFF. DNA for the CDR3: TGTGCCAGCAGCCCGAGTGGGGGGGCGGCCTCCTACAATGAGCAGTTCTTC. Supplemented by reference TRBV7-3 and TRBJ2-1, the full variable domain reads GAGVSQTPSNKVTEKGKYVELRCDPISGHTALYWYRQSLGQGPEFLIYFQGTGAADDSGLPNDRFFAVRPEGSVSTLKIQRTERGDSAVYLCASSPSGGAASYNEQFFGPGTRLTVL.

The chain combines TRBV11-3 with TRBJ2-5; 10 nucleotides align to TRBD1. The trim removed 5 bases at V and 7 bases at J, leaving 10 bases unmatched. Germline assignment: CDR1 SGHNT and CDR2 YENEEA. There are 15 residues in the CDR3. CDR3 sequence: CASSPGTGALGTQYF. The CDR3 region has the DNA TGTGCCAGCAGCCCCGGGACAGGGGCCTTGGGGACCCAGTACTTC.

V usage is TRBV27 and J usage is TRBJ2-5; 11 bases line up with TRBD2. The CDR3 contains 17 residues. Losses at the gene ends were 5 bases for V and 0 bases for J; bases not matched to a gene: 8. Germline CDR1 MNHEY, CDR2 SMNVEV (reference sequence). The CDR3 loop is CASSGRTSGQYQETQYF. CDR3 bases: TGTGCCAGCAGTGGTCGGACTAGCGGGCAGTACCAAGAGACCCAGTACTTC.

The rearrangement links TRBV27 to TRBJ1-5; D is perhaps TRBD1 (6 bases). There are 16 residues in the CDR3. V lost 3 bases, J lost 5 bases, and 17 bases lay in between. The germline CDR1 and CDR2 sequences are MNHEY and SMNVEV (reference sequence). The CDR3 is CASSLKLGGVDQPQHF. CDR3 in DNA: TGTGCCAGCAGTTTGAAGTTAGGGGGTGTAGATCAGCCCCAGCATTTT.